In this sample, the clone carrying this T cell receptor (beta chain) turned up many times. The data derive from a study of early T cells in non-severe SARS-CoV-2 infection. Per the germline V gene, CDR1 is MDHEN and CDR2 is SYDVKM. The CDR3 is 16 amino acids. V lost 6 bases and J lost 6; bases outside the gene matches: 12. TCRdb re-called the 5' RACE reads through MiXCR, storing one row per CDR3 protein. The table includes around 40,000 distinct CDR3 sequences, under 8% detected once. The chain has TRBV28 and TRBJ2-3, with TRBD1 matching 10 bases. Sequenced sample: whole blood. This receptor was obtained from an adult who was a healthcare worker with PCR-confirmed SARS-CoV-2 infection or an uninfected control (not recorded which). CDR3 nucleotide sequence: TGTGCCAGCAGATCACCAGGGACAGGGGCGTCCGATACGCAGTATTTT. As protein: CASRSPGTGASDTQYF.